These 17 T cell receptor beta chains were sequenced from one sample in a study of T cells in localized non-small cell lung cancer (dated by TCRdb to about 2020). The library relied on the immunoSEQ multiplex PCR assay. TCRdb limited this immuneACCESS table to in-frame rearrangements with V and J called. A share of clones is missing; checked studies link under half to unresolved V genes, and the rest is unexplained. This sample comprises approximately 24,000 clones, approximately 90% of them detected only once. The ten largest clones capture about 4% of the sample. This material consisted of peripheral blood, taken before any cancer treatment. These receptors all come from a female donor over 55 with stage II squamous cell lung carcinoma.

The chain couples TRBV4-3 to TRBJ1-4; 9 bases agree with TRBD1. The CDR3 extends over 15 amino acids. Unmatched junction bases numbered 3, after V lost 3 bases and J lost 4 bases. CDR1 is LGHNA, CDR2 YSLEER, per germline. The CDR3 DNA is TGCGCCAGCAGCCAGGGGACAGGGTTTAATGAAAAACTGTTTTTT. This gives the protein CASSQGTGFNEKLFF.

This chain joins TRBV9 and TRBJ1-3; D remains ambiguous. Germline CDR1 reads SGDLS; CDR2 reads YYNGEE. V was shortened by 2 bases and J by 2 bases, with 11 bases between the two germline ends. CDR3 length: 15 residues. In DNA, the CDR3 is TGTGCCAGCAGCGTCAACTTCGACGCTGGAAACACCATATATTTT. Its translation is CASSVNFDAGNTIYF.

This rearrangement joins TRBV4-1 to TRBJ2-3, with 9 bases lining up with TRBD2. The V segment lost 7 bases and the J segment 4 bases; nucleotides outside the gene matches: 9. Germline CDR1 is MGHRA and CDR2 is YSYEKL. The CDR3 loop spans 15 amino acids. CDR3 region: CASNFIAGEADTQYF. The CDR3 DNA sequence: TGCGCCAGCAACTTTATAGCGGGAGAGGCAGATACGCAGTATTTT.

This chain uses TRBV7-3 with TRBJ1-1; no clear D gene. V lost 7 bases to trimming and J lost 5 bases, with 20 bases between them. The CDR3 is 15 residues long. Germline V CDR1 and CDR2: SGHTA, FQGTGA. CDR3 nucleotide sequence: TGTGCCAGCACCTCGGGAGGGTTGGGGTCAACTGAAGCTTTCTTT. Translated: CASTSGGLGSTEAFF.

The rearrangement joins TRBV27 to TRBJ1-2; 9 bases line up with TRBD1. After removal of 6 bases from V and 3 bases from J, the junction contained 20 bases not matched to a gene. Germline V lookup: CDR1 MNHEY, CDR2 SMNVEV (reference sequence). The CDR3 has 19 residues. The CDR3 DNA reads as TGTGCCAGCAGCCCTAAACCTAACCACGGGACAGGGCTCTACTATGGCTACACCTTC. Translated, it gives CASSPKPNHGTGLYYGYTF.

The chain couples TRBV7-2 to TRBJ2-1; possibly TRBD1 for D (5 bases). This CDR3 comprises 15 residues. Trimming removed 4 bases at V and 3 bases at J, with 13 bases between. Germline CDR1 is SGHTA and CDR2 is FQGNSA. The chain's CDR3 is CASSSQGPFYNEQFF. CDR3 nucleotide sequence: TGTGCCAGCAGCTCTCAGGGCCCCTTCTACAATGAGCAGTTCTTC.

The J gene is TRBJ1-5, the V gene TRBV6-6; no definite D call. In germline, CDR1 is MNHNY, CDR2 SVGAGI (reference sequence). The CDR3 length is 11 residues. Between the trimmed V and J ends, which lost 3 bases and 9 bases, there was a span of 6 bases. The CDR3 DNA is TGTGCCAGCAGTTATGAGCGGCCCCAGCATTTT. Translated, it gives CASSYERPQHF.

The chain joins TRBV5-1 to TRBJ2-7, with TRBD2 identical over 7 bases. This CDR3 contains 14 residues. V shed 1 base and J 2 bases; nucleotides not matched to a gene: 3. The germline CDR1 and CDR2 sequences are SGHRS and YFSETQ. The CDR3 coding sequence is TGCGCCAGCAGCTTGAACGGGGGGACCTACGAGCAGTACTTC. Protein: CASSLNGGTYEQYF.

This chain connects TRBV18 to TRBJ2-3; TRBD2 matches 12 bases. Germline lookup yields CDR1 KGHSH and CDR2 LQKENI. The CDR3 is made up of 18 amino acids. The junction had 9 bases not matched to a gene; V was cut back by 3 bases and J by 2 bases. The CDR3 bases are TGTGCCAGCTCACCGCCTAGCGGGGGGGCGGCATACACAGATACGCAGTATTTT. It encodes CASSPPSGGAAYTDTQYF. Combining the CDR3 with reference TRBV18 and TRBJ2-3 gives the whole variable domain NAGVMQNPRHLVRRRGQEARLRCSPMKGHSHVYWYRQLPEEGLKFMVYLQKENIIDESGMPKERFSAEFPKEGPSILRIQQVVRGDSAAYFCASSPPSGGAAYTDTQYFGPGTRLTVL.

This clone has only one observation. Here the CDR3 DNA reads TGCGCCAGCAGCCAAGTGGCGGGCCCAGATACGCAGTATTTT. This codes for CASSQVAGPDTQYF. The chain has TRBV4-1 and TRBJ2-3; maybe TRBD2 (5 bases). Trimming removed 1 base at V and 4 bases at J, with 9 bases between. This CDR3 region has 14 residues. Germline CDR1 and CDR2: MGHRA and YSYEKL.

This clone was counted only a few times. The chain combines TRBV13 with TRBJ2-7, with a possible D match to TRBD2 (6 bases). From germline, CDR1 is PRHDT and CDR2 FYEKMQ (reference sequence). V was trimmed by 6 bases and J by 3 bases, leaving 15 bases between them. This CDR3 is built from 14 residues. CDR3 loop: CASSPSVNFYEQYF. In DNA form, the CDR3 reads TGTGCCAGCAGTCCTAGCGTGAATTTCTACGAGCAGTACTTC.

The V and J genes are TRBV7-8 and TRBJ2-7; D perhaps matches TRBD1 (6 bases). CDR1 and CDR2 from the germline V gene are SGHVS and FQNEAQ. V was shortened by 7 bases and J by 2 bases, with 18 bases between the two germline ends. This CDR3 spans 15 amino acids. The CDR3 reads CASTSTGTKAYEQYF. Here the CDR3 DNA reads TGTGCCAGCACCTCGACCGGGACAAAAGCCTACGAGCAGTACTTC.

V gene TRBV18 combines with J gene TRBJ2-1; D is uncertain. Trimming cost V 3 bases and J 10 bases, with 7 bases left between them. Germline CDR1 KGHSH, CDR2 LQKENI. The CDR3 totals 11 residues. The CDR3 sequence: CASSPAGEQFF. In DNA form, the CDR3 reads TGTGCCAGCTCACCCGCTGGGGAGCAGTTCTTC.

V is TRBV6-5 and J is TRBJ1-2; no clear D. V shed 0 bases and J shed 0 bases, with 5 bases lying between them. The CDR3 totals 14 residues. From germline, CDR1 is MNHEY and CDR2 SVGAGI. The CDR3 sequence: CASSYSVSNYGYTF. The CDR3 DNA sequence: TGTGCCAGCAGTTACTCCGTTTCTAACTATGGCTACACCTTC.

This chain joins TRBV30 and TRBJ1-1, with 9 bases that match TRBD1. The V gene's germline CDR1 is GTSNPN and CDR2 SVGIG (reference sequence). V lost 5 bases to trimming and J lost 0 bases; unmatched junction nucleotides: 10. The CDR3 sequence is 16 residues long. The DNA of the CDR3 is TGTGCCTGGGAAGTTAAGACAGGGGGGATGAACACTGAAGCTTTCTTT. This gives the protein CAWEVKTGGMNTEAFF.

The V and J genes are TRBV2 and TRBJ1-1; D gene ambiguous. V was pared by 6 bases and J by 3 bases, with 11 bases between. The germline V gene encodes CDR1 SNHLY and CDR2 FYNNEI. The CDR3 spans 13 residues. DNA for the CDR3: TGTGCCAGCAGCGTCTTACTTTACACTGAAGCTTTCTTT. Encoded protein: CASSVLLYTEAFF.

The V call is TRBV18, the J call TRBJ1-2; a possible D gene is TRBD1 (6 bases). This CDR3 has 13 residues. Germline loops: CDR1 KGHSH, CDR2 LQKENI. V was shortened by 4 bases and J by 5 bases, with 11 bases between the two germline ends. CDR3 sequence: CASSHREGYGYTF. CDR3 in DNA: TGTGCCAGCTCACACAGGGAAGGGTATGGCTACACCTTC.